These 24 T cell receptor beta chains were all obtained from the same sample, sequenced in a study of T-cell memory formation after mild COVID-19. Each CDR3 protein gets one entry after TCRdb re-called the 5' RACE reads with MiXCR. The sample lists some 210,000 distinct CDR3 sequences, more than 9% seen once, with 2.5% to 3.5% in the top ten. The sample was PBMCs or a T cell subset sorted from them (not recorded which). These receptors came from a man younger than 30 who had mild COVID-19 (a few samples of this study predate the infection). Cell type and time point are not known.

J is TRBJ2-7 and V is TRBV6-2 or TRBV6-3, with a tentative D call TRBD1 (6 bases). The V end was cut by 8 bases, the J end by 4 bases, with 6 bases between. CDR3 size: 10 residues. Germline V gene lookup returns CDR1 MNHEY and CDR2 SVGEGT. This CDR3 is CASGQYEQYF. The DNA of the CDR3 is TGTGCCAGCGGACAGTACGAGCAGTACTTC.

This rearrangement joins TRBV7-3 to TRBJ2-3; TRBD2 matches at 9 bases. V shed 5 bases, J shed 8 bases, and the junction held 14 bases outside the gene matches. Germline CDR1 is SGHTA and CDR2 is FQGTGA. The CDR3 contains 16 residues. CDR3 DNA: TGTGCCAGCAGCCCCCAGGAAGCGGGGGGTTATAGTACGCAGTATTTT. Protein: CASSPQEAGGYSTQYF.

This clonotype was detected a few times. This chain links TRBV6-6 with TRBJ2-5; possibly TRBD1 for D (5 bases). Looked up from germline, CDR1 is MNHNY and CDR2 is SVGAGI (reference sequence). This CDR3 is built from 15 residues. The ends were cut back, 5 bases at V and 2 bases at J, with 15 bases in the middle. The CDR3 protein is CASSTQGGGQETQYF. The CDR3 nucleotides read TGTGCCAGCAGTACCCAGGGTGGTGGGCAAGAGACCCAGTACTTC.

V gene TRBV20-1 combines with J gene TRBJ1-2; 9 bases are a match to TRBD1. With V trimmed by 4 bases and J by 14 bases, 14 bases remained unmatched. This CDR3 has 13 residues. Germline values: CDR1 DFQATT, CDR2 SNEGSKA (reference sequence). This CDR3 reads CSAKGQGLQVKTF. The CDR3 DNA is TGCAGTGCTAAGGGACAGGGCCTTCAAGTTAAGACCTTC.

This clonotype was seen only a few times. An end of the junction does not agree with germline; a read error may underlie this. This chain joins TRBV7-7 and TRBJ2-5, with 7 bases that match TRBD2. Per germline, CDR1 SSHAT and CDR2 FNYEAQ (reference sequence). The CDR3 has 14 residues. Here the CDR3 DNA reads TGTGCTAGCAGCCCACACCCGGGGGGAGAGACCCAGTACTTC. This sequence encodes CASSPHPGGETQYF. The full variable domain, completed using reference TRBV7-7 and TRBJ2-5, is GAGVSQSPRYKVTKRGQDVTLRCDPISSHATLYWYQQALGQGPEFLTYFNYEAQPDKSGLPSDRFSAERPEGSISTLTIQRTEQRDSAMYRCASSPHPGGETQYFGPGTRLLVL.

This clonotype was counted a few times. The chain carries TRBV6-5 and TRBJ1-1; 9 nucleotides align to TRBD1. V lost 2 bases, J lost 4 bases, and 2 bases stayed unmatched. Germline CDR1 and CDR2: MNHEY and SVGAGI. The CDR3 has 14 residues. Written as DNA, the CDR3 is TGTGCCAGCAGTTACGCGGGACAGGGCACTGAAGCTTTCTTT. It is translated as CASSYAGQGTEAFF.

The chain has TRBV12-3 or TRBV12-4 and TRBJ2-5, with a weak D call TRBD1 (5 bases). This CDR3 has 14 amino acids. V lost 2 bases and J lost 7, with 14 bases in between. CDR3 coding DNA: TGTGCCAGCAGTTTATTTCAGGGAAGTGCGACCCAGTACTTC. It translates to CASSLFQGSATQYF.

The V and J genes are TRBV7-8 and TRBJ1-2; D remains ambiguous. Germline V gene data show CDR1 as SGHVS and CDR2 as FQNEAQ. The V and J ends lost 1 base and 4 bases respectively, with 10 bases between them. The CDR3 consists of 14 residues. The CDR3 region has the DNA TGTGCCAGCAGCTTAGAGGTCCTTAGCTATGGCTACACCTTC. Protein product: CASSLEVLSYGYTF.

The chain has TRBV7-2 and TRBJ2-1; the match to TRBD2 covers 10 bases. This CDR3 spans 16 amino acids. Losses at the gene ends were 4 bases for V and 4 bases for J; bases not matched to a gene: 7. Germline loops: CDR1 SGHTA, CDR2 FQGNSA. Here the CDR3 DNA reads TGTGCCAGCAGCTCCCGCCAGCGGGGGGGTTACAATGAGCAGTTCTTC. Amino acids: CASSSRQRGGYNEQFF.

Ten or more counts support this clonotype. V is TRBV6-5 and J is TRBJ2-1; 7 bases align to TRBD1. Trimming removed 11 bases from V and 0 bases from J; junction bases left unmatched: 7. The CDR3 consists of 14 residues. Per germline, CDR1 MNHEY and CDR2 SVGAGI. In nucleotides, the CDR3 is TGTGCCTCAAGGGGGCCCAGCTCCTACAATGAGCAGTTCTTC. Translating it yields CASRGPSSYNEQFF.

The chain combines TRBV5-5 with TRBJ2-4, with TRBD2 matching over 8 bases. This CDR3 region has 17 residues. CDR1 is SGHKS, CDR2 YYEKEE, per germline (reference sequence). Unmatched junction bases numbered 7, after V lost 0 bases and J lost 2 bases. Written as DNA, the CDR3 is TGTGCCAGCAGCTTGGCTGCCGGGGGGGTAACCAAAAACATTCAGTACTTC. Amino acid sequence: CASSLAAGGVTKNIQYF.

This clonotype has at least ten counts. The chain couples TRBV7-2 to TRBJ2-1, with 10 bases that match TRBD2. The J segment lost 5 bases and the V segment lost 9 bases, leaving 7 bases of the junction unmatched. Germline-derived CDR1 and CDR2 are SGHTA and FQGNSA. The CDR3 is 14 residues long. CDR3 region: CASKRGGQDNEQFF. The CDR3 DNA is TGTGCCAGTAAGCGGGGGGGCCAAGACAATGAGCAGTTCTTC. Variable domain in full (rest from reference TRBV7-2 and TRBJ2-1): GAGVSQSPSNKVTEKGKDVELRCDPISGHTALYWYRQSLGQGLEFLIYFQGNSAPDKSGLPSDRFSAERTGGSVSTLTIQRTQQEDSAVYLCASKRGGQDNEQFFGPGTRLTVL.

Many counts were recorded for this clonotype. The chain joins TRBV7-2 to TRBJ1-2, with D possibly being TRBD1 (5 bases). The CDR3 extends over 18 amino acids. The V end was cut by 1 base, the J end by 8 bases, with 26 bases between. Germline assignment: CDR1 SGHTA and CDR2 FQGNSA. CDR3 nucleotide sequence: TGTGCCAGCAGCTTAGTTACTTCGTCGCGGCGAACCGGGGGGGGCTACACCTTC. Residues: CASSLVTSSRRTGGGYTF.

This clonotype was detected a few times. The J gene is TRBJ2-1, the V gene TRBV12-3 or TRBV12-4; 10 nucleotides agree with TRBD2. J was trimmed by 10 bases and V by 6 bases; bases with no gene match: 12. There are 15 residues in the CDR3. The CDR3 here is CASRGASGGAWEQFF. The CDR3, as DNA: TGTGCCAGCAGAGGGGCCAGCGGGGGGGCCTGGGAGCAGTTCTTC.

This clonotype was seen a handful of times. The rearrangement links TRBV6-2 or TRBV6-3 to TRBJ2-7; no clear D. The V and J ends lost 8 bases and 3 bases respectively, with 8 bases between them. This CDR3 has 11 amino acids. The V gene's germline CDR1 is MNHEY and CDR2 SVGEGT. The CDR3 DNA sequence: TGTGCCAGCGGGCAGAACTACGAGCAGTACGTC. Its protein product is CASGQNYEQYV.

This clonotype came up a few times. J is TRBJ1-1 and V is TRBV20-1; possibly TRBD1 for D (5 bases). In germline, CDR1 is DFQATT, CDR2 SNEGSKA (reference sequence). CDR3 length: 12 amino acids. Between the trimmed V and J ends, which lost 4 bases and 3 bases, there was a span of 9 bases. The CDR3 DNA reads TGCAGTGCTACGGGGGTCTACACTGAAGCTTTCTTT. It translates to CSATGVYTEAFF.

V gene TRBV5-5 combines with J gene TRBJ1-5; possible D gene TRBD1, 5 bases. CDR3 length: 13 amino acids. Looked up from germline, CDR1 is SGHKS and CDR2 is YYEKEE (reference sequence). V was trimmed by 0 bases and J by 11 bases, leaving 12 bases between them. In DNA, the CDR3 is TGTGCCAGCAGCTTGGGGGGCGGGCAGTCCCAGCATTTT. As protein: CASSLGGGQSQHF.

The J gene is TRBJ2-2, the V gene TRBV5-1, with D perhaps matching TRBD2 (5 bases). Trimming removed 7 bases from V and 0 bases from J, with 7 bases in between. Germline values: CDR1 SGHRS, CDR2 YFSETQ. The CDR3 has 13 residues. CDR3 residues: CASQTTNTGELFF. CDR3 nucleotide sequence: TGCGCCAGCCAGACTACGAACACCGGGGAGCTGTTTTTT.

In this sample, this clonotype turned up a few times. This chain links TRBV11-2 with TRBJ2-7, with 9 bases that match TRBD1. The germline V gene has CDR1 SGHAT and CDR2 FQNNGV. The CDR3 covers 14 residues. V lost 1 base to trimming and J lost 5 bases; unmatched junction nucleotides: 3. DNA for the CDR3: TGTGCCAGCAGCTTAGGGACAGGGGAACACGAGCAGTACGTC. This codes for CASSLGTGEHEQYV.

This clonotype has just a few counts. J is TRBJ1-4 and V is TRBV6-1; D unclear. The CDR3 has 15 residues. V was shortened by 5 bases and J by 4 bases, with 14 bases between the two germline ends. Germline-derived CDR1 and CDR2 are MNHNS and SASEGT. CDR3 region: CASSPRAGINEKLFF. The CDR3 bases are TGTGCCAGCAGTCCCCGGGCAGGTATTAATGAAAAACTGTTTTTT.

CDR3 sequence: CASSLQWTGGMRTEAFF. The CDR3 DNA follows: TGCGCCAGCAGCTTGCAATGGACAGGGGGTATGAGGACTGAAGCTTTCTTT. The V gene is TRBV5-1, the J gene TRBJ1-1; 10 bases match TRBD1. The V segment lost 1 base and the J segment 5 bases; nucleotides outside the gene matches: 11. There are 17 residues in the CDR3. Germline V gene lookup returns CDR1 SGHRS and CDR2 YFSETQ.

This clonotype ranks as medium-sized (0.01 to 0.1%). The rearrangement joins TRBV7-2 to TRBJ2-3, with 9 bases fitting TRBD1. CDR1 and CDR2 from the germline V gene are SGHTA and FQGNSA. After removal of 1 base from V and 4 bases from J, the junction contained 0 bases not matched to a gene. CDR3 length equals 14 residues. DNA for the CDR3: TGTGCCAGCAGCTTAGGACAGGGGGCAGATACGCAGTATTTT. The encoded protein is CASSLGQGADTQYF.

This clonotype is medium-sized by share. The chain has TRBV5-1 and TRBJ2-6; 8 bases match TRBD1. CDR3 length: 15 residues. V lost 0 bases, J lost 12 bases, and 8 bases stayed unmatched. Germline V gene sequence: CDR1 SGHRS, CDR2 YFSETQ. The DNA of the CDR3 is TGCGCCAGCAGCTTGGAATGGACAGGGATGGGCGTCCTGACTTTC. Amino acid sequence: CASSLEWTGMGVLTF. Full variable domain (outside the CDR3, taken from reference TRBV5-1 and TRBJ2-6): KAGVTQTPRYLIKTRGQQVTLSCSPISGHRSVSWYQQTPGQGLQFLFEYFSETQRNKGNFPGRFSGRQFSNSRSEMNVSTLELGDSALYLCASSLEWTGMGVLTFGAGSRLTVL.

This clonotype appeared a few times. This CDR3 reads CASSLEGTQNQPQHF. The CDR3 region has the DNA TGCGCCAGCAGCTTGGAGGGGACCCAGAATCAGCCCCAGCATTTT. The J gene is TRBJ1-5, the V gene TRBV5-1, with a weak D call TRBD1 (5 bases). V lost 0 bases and J 4 bases, leaving 11 bases between the germline ends. In germline, CDR1 is SGHRS, CDR2 YFSETQ. The CDR3 sequence is 15 residues long.